This T cell receptor beta chain is from a study of blood T cell repertoires in COVID-19. Study as a whole: Whether acute or convalescent, the COVID-19 samples came from the United States, Italy and Spain.

The germline V gene encodes CDR1 SGHDN and CDR2 FVKESK. The CDR3 is 18 amino acids. V was pared by 0 bases and J by 8 bases, with 17 bases of the junction left unmatched. Assay: immunoSEQ multiplex PCR; the TCRdb copy retains only in-frame clones and omits some. The sample holds 200,000 to 300,000 clones; 70% to 90% are singletons and the top ten take about 0.7%. The rearrangement links TRBV14 to TRBJ2-7, with 9 bases fitting TRBD1. Sequencing input: peripheral blood. The sequence came from a human donor in a cohort sampled during active COVID-19. The CDR3 loop reads CASSQEWWGSGQGRKQYF. The CDR3 bases are TGTGCCAGCAGCCAAGAATGGTGGGGCTCGGGACAGGGACGTAAGCAGTACTTC.